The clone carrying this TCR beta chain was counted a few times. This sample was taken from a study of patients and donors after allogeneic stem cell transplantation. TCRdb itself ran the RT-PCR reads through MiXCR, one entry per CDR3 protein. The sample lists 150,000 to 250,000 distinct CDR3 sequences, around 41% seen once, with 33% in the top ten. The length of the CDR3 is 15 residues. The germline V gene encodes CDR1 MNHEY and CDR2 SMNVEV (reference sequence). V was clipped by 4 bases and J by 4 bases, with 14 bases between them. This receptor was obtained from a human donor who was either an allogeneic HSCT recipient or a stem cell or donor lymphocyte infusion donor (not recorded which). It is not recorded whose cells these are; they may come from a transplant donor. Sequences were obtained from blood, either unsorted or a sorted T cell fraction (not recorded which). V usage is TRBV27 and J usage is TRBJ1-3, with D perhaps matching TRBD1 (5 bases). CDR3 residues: CASSSSRVSGNTIYF. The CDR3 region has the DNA TGTGCCAGCAGTTCATCCAGGGTATCGGGAAACACCATATATTTT.